Listed here are 14 T cell receptor beta chains from one sample, sequenced in a study of cytomegalovirus exposure and HLA in healthy donors. The PCR contained 60 Vbeta and 13 Jbeta primers. TCRdb's copy holds only in-frame clones and misses some; the assay was immunoSEQ multiplex PCR. The table has 150,000 or so clones, roughly 75% seen once. Sequencing was done on a sample of PBMCs. These receptors all stem from a woman aged 50 to 60 in good health and CMV-seropositive.

The genes are TRBV27 and TRBJ2-2, with 9 bases fitting TRBD2. The CDR3 is 14 residues long. Germline CDR1 is MNHEY and CDR2 is SMNVEV (reference sequence). Trimming took 7 bases from V and 3 from J; bases not matched to a gene: 3. The CDR3 bases are TGTGCCAGCATGAGCGGGAGGTACACCGGGGAGCTGTTTTTT. This encodes CASMSGRYTGELFF.

CDR3 coding DNA: TGTGCCAGCAGTTTCTTCGGTGGCTACACCTTC. It specifies CASSFFGGYTF. This chain connects TRBV28 to TRBJ1-2; D not certain. The CDR3 is made up of 11 amino acids. CDR1 MDHEN and CDR2 SYDVKM come from the germline V gene. V gave up 3 bases and J gave up 7 bases, with 6 bases separating them.

The genes are TRBV5-1 and TRBJ2-5; TRBD1 matches 7 bases. The germline gives CDR1 SGHRS, CDR2 YFSETQ. J lost 9 bases, V lost 1 base, and 3 bases had no gene match. CDR3 length: 12 amino acids. The CDR3 sequence is CASSLNRGSQYF. The CDR3 coding sequence is TGCGCCAGCAGCTTGAACAGGGGATCCCAGTACTTC.

This chain joins TRBV6-5 and TRBJ1-5; D gene ambiguous. The CDR3 sequence is 13 residues long. Germline V lookup: CDR1 MNHEY, CDR2 SVGAGI. The germline V and J ends were trimmed by 5 bases and 9 bases, with 14 bases remaining between them. The CDR3 is CASSADASRPQHF. In DNA form, the CDR3 reads TGTGCCAGCAGTGCCGATGCGTCGCGGCCCCAGCATTTT.

This chain's CDR3 is CASSALQGAVSNEQFF. The CDR3, as DNA: TGTGCCAGCAGCGCACTACAGGGGGCCGTGTCCAATGAGCAGTTCTTC. J is TRBJ2-1 and V is TRBV7-3, with 9 bases aligning to TRBD1. The CDR3 contains 16 residues. Germline V lookup: CDR1 SGHTA, CDR2 FQGTGA. With 5 bases clipped from V and 6 bases from J, the junction kept 11 bases outside the gene matches.

The chain carries TRBV27 and TRBJ1-5; maybe TRBD1 (5 bases). Germline loops: CDR1 MNHEY, CDR2 SMNVEV (reference sequence). V lost 4 bases, J lost 0 bases, and 10 bases lay in between. The CDR3 spans 15 residues. CDR3 residues: CASSSRQSSNQPQHF. The CDR3 DNA sequence: TGTGCCAGCAGTTCTAGACAGTCTAGCAATCAGCCCCAGCATTTT.

V usage is TRBV5-4 and J usage is TRBJ2-1; 7 nucleotides agree with TRBD2. J gave up 5 bases and V 5 bases, and 13 bases lay outside the gene matches. CDR1 is SGHNT and CDR2 is YYREEE in the germline V gene (reference sequence). This CDR3 is 16 amino acids long. CDR3 region: CASSFSSGEGDNEQFF. The CDR3 DNA sequence: TGTGCCAGCAGTTTCTCAAGCGGGGAAGGGGACAATGAGCAGTTCTTC.

This clone appeared a single time. This rearrangement joins TRBV28 to TRBJ1-5; the D is unclear. Trimming removed 8 bases from V and 7 bases from J, with 18 bases in between. This CDR3 is 14 amino acids long. Germline V gene lookup returns CDR1 MDHEN and CDR2 SYDVKM. The CDR3 loop is CASATIRGEQPQHF. For the CDR3, the DNA is TGTGCCAGCGCTACTATTCGGGGAGAGCAGCCCCAGCATTTT.

This sequence joins TRBV7-2 and TRBJ2-2, with a weak D call TRBD2 (6 bases). Trimming shortened V by 4 bases and J by 6 bases, and 15 bases separated the two germline ends. The germline CDR1 and CDR2 sequences are SGHTA and FQGNSA. The CDR3 is made up of 15 amino acids. CDR3 amino acids: CASSSRGLGAGELFF. In nucleotides, the CDR3 is TGTGCCAGCAGCTCCCGGGGACTTGGGGCCGGGGAGCTGTTTTTT. The full variable domain, its missing parts supplied by reference TRBV7-2 and TRBJ2-2, is GAGVSQSPSNKVTEKGKDVELRCDPISGHTALYWYRQSLGQGLEFLIYFQGNSAPDKSGLPSDRFSAERTGGSVSTLTIQRTQQEDSAVYLCASSSRGLGAGELFFGEGSRLTVL.

The CDR3 sequence: CASSLRGQGAESPLHF. The CDR3 DNA follows: TGTGCCAGCAGCTTGCGGGGACAGGGGGCGGAATCACCCCTCCACTTT. V usage is TRBV11-1 and J usage is TRBJ1-6; 12 nucleotides line up with TRBD1. The CDR3 contains 16 residues. The trim removed 3 bases at V and 10 bases at J, leaving 7 bases unmatched. CDR1 and CDR2 (germline): SGHAT, FQDESV (reference sequence).

This sequence joins TRBV18 and TRBJ2-2, with 7 bases lining up with TRBD1. CDR3 size: 16 residues. The germline CDR1 and CDR2 sequences are KGHSH and LQKENI. V was clipped by 3 bases and J by 8 bases; unmatched bases: 12. The CDR3 loop reads CASSPKFGQALGELFF. DNA for the CDR3: TGTGCCAGCTCACCCAAATTCGGACAGGCTTTAGGGGAGCTGTTTTTT.

V is TRBV6-5 and J is TRBJ1-1, with D unclear. V was trimmed by 5 bases and J by 5 bases, leaving 15 bases between them. CDR3 length: 14 residues. Germline V gene lookup returns CDR1 MNHEY and CDR2 SVGAGI. CDR3 in DNA: TGTGCCAGCAGTGGACTCCGGGGAGGGACTGAAGCTTTCTTT. This encodes CASSGLRGGTEAFF.

The J gene is TRBJ2-5, the V gene TRBV28; TRBD1 matches at 8 bases. The DNA end favors TRBJ2-7, so the J call may be wrong. This CDR3 region has 15 residues. Germline CDR1 and CDR2: MDHEN and SYDVKM. The CDR3 loop is CASSLDRTGLYEQYF. CDR3 coding DNA: TGTGCCAGCAGCCTTGACCGGACAGGGCTCTACGAGCAGTACTTC.

The chain couples TRBV9 to TRBJ1-2; D may be TRBD1 (5 bases). The CDR3 runs 15 residues. Germline assignment: CDR1 SGDLS and CDR2 YYNGEE. V lost 1 base and J lost 0, with 10 bases in between. This chain's CDR3 is CASSVPGRTNYGYTF. DNA of the CDR3: TGTGCCAGCAGCGTACCAGGGCGCACTAACTATGGCTACACCTTC.